The 3 T cell receptor beta chains reported below all come from one sample, sequenced in a study of patients and donors after allogeneic stem cell transplantation. TCRdb redid the calling of the RT-PCR reads with MiXCR, one entry per CDR3 protein. The table lists around 90,000 distinct CDR3 sequences, around 48% of them singletons, with roughly two thirds in the top ten. Material for sequencing was blood, either unsorted or a sorted T cell fraction (not recorded which). The origin of the receptors is a human donor who was either an allogeneic HSCT recipient or a stem cell or donor lymphocyte infusion donor (not recorded which). It is not recorded whose cells these are; they may come from a transplant donor.

The rearrangement joins TRBV4-3 to TRBJ2-7; tentatively, D is TRBD1 or TRBD2 (7 bases each). V lost 4 bases, J lost 1 base, and 17 bases lay in between. This CDR3 region has 16 residues. Germline V gene sequence: CDR1 LGHNA, CDR2 YSLEER. This CDR3 reads CASSPARQGLSYEQYF. CDR3 in DNA: TGCGCCAGCAGCCCAGCCCGACAGGGACTATCCTACGAGCAGTACTTC.

This chain uses TRBV27 with TRBJ1-6; D not resolved. Germline V gene sequence: CDR1 MNHEY, CDR2 SMNVEV (reference sequence). Deletions cut 2 bases from V and 0 bases from J, with 8 bases between. The CDR3 totals 16 residues. The CDR3 DNA sequence: TGTGCCAGCAGTTTAAACAGTCTCTCCTATAATTCACCCCTCCACTTT. Translated: CASSLNSLSYNSPLHF.

This chain uses TRBV12-3 or TRBV12-4 with TRBJ1-6; D ambiguous. The V end lost 1 base, the J end lost 7 bases, and 8 bases lay between the germline ends. The CDR3 has 14 residues. The CDR3 spells CASSLGTLNSPLHF. Written as DNA, the CDR3 is TGTGCCAGCAGTTTAGGGACCCTCAATTCACCCCTCCACTTT.